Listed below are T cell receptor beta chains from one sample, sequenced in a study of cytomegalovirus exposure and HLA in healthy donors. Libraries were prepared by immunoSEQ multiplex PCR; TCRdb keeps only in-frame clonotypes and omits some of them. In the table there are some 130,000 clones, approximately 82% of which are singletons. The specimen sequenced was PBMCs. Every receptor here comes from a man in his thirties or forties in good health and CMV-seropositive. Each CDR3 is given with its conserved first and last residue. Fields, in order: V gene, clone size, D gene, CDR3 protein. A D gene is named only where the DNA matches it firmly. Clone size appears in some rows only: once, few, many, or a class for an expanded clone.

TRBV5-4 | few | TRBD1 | CASSPPGQGAHEQYF
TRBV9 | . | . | CASSVEGQPYNEQFF
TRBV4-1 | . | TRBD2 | CASRSALAGYEQYF
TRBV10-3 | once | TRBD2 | CATLSGVSYNEQFF
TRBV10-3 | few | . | CAISGDSYGYTF
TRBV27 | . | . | CASSSNRAETQYF
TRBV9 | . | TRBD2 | CASSVAGGGAGETQYF
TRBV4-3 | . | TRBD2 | CASSQEAWTSRGEQFF
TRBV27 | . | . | CASSLWGLPYEQYF
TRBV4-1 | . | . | CASSQAGWETQPQHF
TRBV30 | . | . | CAWGSGKYNEQFF
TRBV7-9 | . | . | CASSPRGQPGNTIYF
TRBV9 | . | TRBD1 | CASSVAGTVSGNTIYF
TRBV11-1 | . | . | CASSSSPREQYF
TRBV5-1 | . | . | CASSRYGGTEAFF
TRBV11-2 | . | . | CASSLDLSEAFF
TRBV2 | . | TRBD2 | CASSASGDYNEQFF
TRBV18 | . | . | CATLDTRAGYTF
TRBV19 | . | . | CASSISQVQYNEQFF
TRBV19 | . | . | CASSKGGSTEAFF
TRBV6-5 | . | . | CASSPLSGTQYF
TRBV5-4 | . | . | CASSLSGNQETQYF
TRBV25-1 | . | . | CASSPLLTAGAYEQYF
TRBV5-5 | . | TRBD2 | CASSLRAGEADGETQYF
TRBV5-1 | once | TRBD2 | CASSLLTSWETQYF
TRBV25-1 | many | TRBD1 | CASSEPGGVYGYTF
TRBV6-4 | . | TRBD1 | CASSAGQGAYEQYF
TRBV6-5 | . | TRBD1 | CASSYSTGGDQPQHF
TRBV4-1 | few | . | CASRPMRDEKLFF
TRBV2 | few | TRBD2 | CASSGTSGSSGELFF
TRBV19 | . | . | CASSIGVGEDTQYF
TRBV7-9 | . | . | CASSLKPGAAGNTIYF
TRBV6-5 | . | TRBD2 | CASSPGGTSYEQYF
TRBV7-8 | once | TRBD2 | CASSSGTSGGGWEYF
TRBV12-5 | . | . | CASGLVRFTKQPEGSPLHF
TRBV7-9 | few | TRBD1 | CASSQERQGATEAFF
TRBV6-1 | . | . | CASSESRVKREKLFF
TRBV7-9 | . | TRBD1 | CASSRDREWVNTEAFF
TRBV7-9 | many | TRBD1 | CASSVTGDEQFF
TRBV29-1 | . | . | CSVDEGGTDTQYF
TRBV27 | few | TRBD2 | CATSPGLARYEQYF
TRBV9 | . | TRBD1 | CASSGRDRRDTQYF